This T cell receptor beta chain was retrieved from a study of blood T cell repertoires in COVID-19 (dated by TCRdb to 2018 to 2021). As for the study more broadly: Collaborator samples came from the United States, Italy and Spain and covered acute and convalescent phases of COVID-19. Where available, HLA class I and class II types were obtained from metadata supplied by the sample provider rather than from assay-based typing. The material from the prospective study consisted of cDNA or gDNA derived from T cells, B-cell-depleted T cells, or PBMCs. A freely available public database, intended as a resource for researchers studying the immune response to SARS-CoV-2, is where the repertoires were released. The sample metadata nearly always contained a de-identified subject ID, COVID-19 status, age in years and sex. Subjects who had been exposed to COVID-19, were actively infected with it, or had recovered from it provided the deeply sampled blood TCRbeta repertoires that made up the dataset. The samples were drawn from the first 160 participants of the ongoing ImmuneRACE study and from 950 to 1,500 subjects provided by 6 global collaborators.

At one collaborating source in Seattle, patients were enrolled during active infection and were followed longitudinally through the course of disease. The collaborating institutions used their own protocols to collect whole blood in K2EDTA tubes. For TCRbeta analysis, collaborators shipped samples as frozen whole blood, isolated PBMCs, or DNA extracted from either of those sample types. Findings and caveats that apply to the study as a whole: Clinical and demographic metadata were provided uncurated, with the amount varying by source and participant.

TCRbeta CDR3 regions were amplified from genomic DNA by means of the immunoSEQ Assay, a bias-controlled multiplex PCR. As for how the authors treated the data: Within the assay, amplification of reference gene primers was used to estimate how many nucleated cells each sample contained. Sequence reads were collapsed and filtered to measure the absolute abundance of every unique TCRbeta CDR3 rearrangement. For each sample, productive Simpson clonality was calculated as the square root of Simpson's diversity index over productive rearrangements. TCRdb re-hosts the immuneACCESS table, in-frame sequences only. Its copies lack some clones; in the studies checked, an unresolved V gene accounts for under half of them, and the cause for the rest is not known. V, J and clone size derive from that table, while D and trimming were established from the DNA sequence. The sample table lists fewer than 200,000 clones, roughly four fifths of them with a count of one. The ten largest clones add up to 9.5% to 15% of the sample.

Via the germline V gene, CDR1 is LGHNA and CDR2 YNFKEQ. The germline V end is reduced by 0 bases and the J end by 0 bases; junction bases left unmatched: 6. The CDR3 has 17 amino acids, counting the end cysteine and phenylalanine. Here the CDR3 DNA is all that survives: 51 bases in frame from base 1. A note on this clone: Its antigen remains undetermined. Base qualities are missing; no much larger clone stands one base away.

The TCR comes from a woman over 75 with COVID-19, enrolled during active disease. Here the chain combines TRBV4-2 and TRBJ2-5, with 8 bases matching TRBD2. Sequencing was carried out using peripheral blood. The base sequence is TGTGCCAGCAGCCAAGATCACGGTAGCGGGGACCAAGAGACCCAGTACTTC. This codes for CASSQDHGSGDQETQYF.